This section outlines one TCR beta chain sequence together with its context. This clone was observed many times. No antigen is known for it. No base-level quality is on record; no much larger clone is a single base apart. Libraries came from PCR. Sequencer: Illumina HiSeq 4000. High-throughput sequencing was used to profile the TCR beta-chain CDR3 region of each patient. The paper's data handling went like this. Drawing on CDR3 differences between clinicopathological groups, the researchers built a classifier meant to tell apart patients with distant-metastatic papillary thyroid cancer. The Shannon index was used to measure repertoire diversity, and the Morisita-Horn index was used to measure how similar tumor and blood repertoires were. The raw public reads went through TCRdb reprocessing: fastp at Q25, MiXCR clone calling, in-frame beta chains kept. The V and J calls and clone size come from TCRdb's table, not from the authors' own analysis. The sample includes fewer than 40,000 clones, with about a fifth observed a single time. Less than 4% of the sample rests with the top ten.

None of the patients had been given any treatment before thyroid surgery. Using T-cell receptor beta sequencing, the researchers looked back retrospectively at clinical samples from patients, gathered between about 2012 and 2018. The data were obtained in a study of metastatic and nonmetastatic thyroid tumors (dated by TCRdb to 2018 to 2020). For the wider study: Repertoires from peripheral blood and from tumor or nodule tissue samples of malignant and benign thyroid patients were compared. What the research found in general, with its limitations: In both blood and tumor samples, malignant tumors were reported to have significantly higher TCR beta diversity than benign nodules.

The junction shows trimming of 0 bases on V and 0 bases on J, plus 0 bases between the germline ends. The CDR3 runs 13 amino acids, cysteine and phenylalanine included. The read is trimmed to its CDR3 DNA, 39 bases read in frame from base 1. Per the germline V gene (reference sequence), MNHEY is the CDR1 and SMNVEV is the CDR2. This sequence originates from a male donor with papillary thyroid cancer or a benign thyroid nodule (not recorded which). Some clones in this sample may be carry-over from other donors' samples. The sequence links TRBV27 to TRBJ2-1, with no reliable assignment of the D segment. The sequencing input was tumor tissue. The DNA is as follows: TGTGCCAGCAGTTTATCCTCCTACAATGAGCAGTTCTTC. This sequence encodes CASSLSSYNEQFF.